This is a list of T cell receptor beta chains from one sample in a study of blood T cell repertoires in COVID-19. The assay was immunoSEQ multiplex PCR, and TCRdb's table has in-frame clones only and misses some. The table has just over 650,000 clones, over 80% seen once. Sequencing input: peripheral blood. These receptors all come from a young woman with acute or convalescent COVID-19. Each CDR3 is given with its conserved first and last residue. A D gene is named only where the DNA matches it firmly. Expanded clones are given a class, and other clones once, few, many or no size at all.

V,length,J,size,D,CDR3,DNA
TRBV18,15,TRBJ1-4,.,TRBD1,CASSPPGTGNEKLFF,TGTGCCAGCTCACCACCGGGGACAGGGAATGAAAAACTGTTTTTT
TRBV3-1/TRBV3-2,11,TRBJ2-3,.,.,CASSVGDTQYF,TGTGCCAGCAGCGTCGGGGATACGCAGTATTTT
TRBV20-1,13,TRBJ1-1,.,.,CSASRGMNTEAFF,TGCAGTGCTAGTCGGGGTATGAACACTGAAGCTTTCTTT
TRBV6-6,17,TRBJ1-4,.,TRBD1,CASSRGGTGVGNEKLFF,TGTGCCAGCAGTCGCGGGGGAACAGGGGTCGGGAATGAAAAACTGTTTTTT
TRBV6-2/TRBV6-3,15,TRBJ1-2,.,.,CASSYLRTDINGYTF,TGTGCCAGCAGTTACCTTCGGACAGACATTAATGGCTACACCTTC
TRBV5-6,17,TRBJ2-3,.,TRBD2,CASTATSGSPHTDTQYF,TGTGCCAGCACTGCGACTAGCGGGAGCCCCCACACAGATACGCAGTATTTT
TRBV5-4,15,TRBJ1-3,.,TRBD1,CASSSGTASGNTIYF,TGTGCCAGCAGCTCAGGGACAGCCTCTGGAAACACCATATATTTT
TRBV12-3/TRBV12-4,13,TRBJ1-2,.,TRBD1,CASSPMTGFGYTF,TGTGCCAGCAGCCCCATGACAGGGTTTGGCTACACCTTC
TRBV6-6,15,TRBJ2-3,.,.,CASRQSGTQTDTQYF,TGTGCCAGCAGGCAGTCCGGGACTCAAACAGATACGCAGTATTTT
TRBV7-9,14,TRBJ2-7,.,.,CASSYLQTHLEQYF,TGTGCCAGCAGCTACCTCCAGACACATCTCGAGCAGTACTTC
TRBV6-4,12,TRBJ1-5,.,.,CASSESEQPQHF,TGTGCCAGCAGTGAGAGTGAACAGCCCCAGCATTTT
TRBV4-2,16,TRBJ2-7,.,TRBD2,CASSQALAGGSREQYF,TGTGCCAGCAGCCAGGCACTAGCGGGGGGCTCCCGCGAGCAGTACTTC
TRBV2,16,TRBJ1-1,few,.,CASRVAIQKSSAEAFF,TGTGCCAGCAGAGTCGCAATACAAAAGTCGTCTGCTGAAGCTTTCTTT
TRBV12-5,16,TRBJ2-7,once,.,CASGLVLGGLLHEQYF,TGTGCTAGTGGTTTGGTACTAGGAGGACTTCTCCACGAGCAGTACTTC
TRBV24-1,13,TRBJ1-6,.,TRBD1,CATSDTTGADLHF,TGTGCCACCAGTGACACGACAGGGGCCGACCTCCACTTT
TRBV15,15,TRBJ1-1,.,.,CATRGGGWGNTEAFF,TGTGCCACCAGAGGGGGTGGTTGGGGGAACACTGAAGCTTTCTTT
TRBV10-3,12,TRBJ2-3,.,.,CAISAPSGAQYF,TGTGCCATCAGTGCCCCCTCAGGGGCGCAGTATTTT
TRBV6-5,13,TRBJ1-1,.,.,CASQDRPNTEAFF,TGTGCCAGCCAAGACAGGCCGAACACTGAAGCTTTCTTT
TRBV5-6,14,TRBJ2-7,.,TRBD1,CASTPQGATYEQYF,TGTGCCAGCACCCCACAGGGGGCAACCTACGAGCAGTACTTC
TRBV7-2,15,TRBJ1-4,once,.,CASSPDFATNEKLFF,TGTGCCAGCAGCCCGGACTTTGCAACTAATGAAAAACTGTTTTTT
TRBV24-1,15,TRBJ2-7,.,TRBD1,CATSDPGQGKDEQYF,TGTGCCACCAGTGATCCGGGACAGGGTAAAGACGAGCAGTACTTC
TRBV29-1,12,TRBJ2-1,.,.,CSAPDRDNEQFF,TGCAGCGCCCCAGACCGGGACAATGAGCAGTTCTTC
TRBV11-2,13,TRBJ1-6,.,.,CASSFSGDSPLHF,TGTGCCAGCAGCTTCTCGGGGGACTCACCCCTCCACTTT
TRBV19,15,TRBJ1-5,.,.,CASTRSRQGNQPQHF,TGTGCCAGTACTCGAAGTCGGCAGGGTAATCAGCCCCAGCATTTT
TRBV7-2,14,TRBJ1-1,.,.,CASSSYRANTEAFF,TGTGCCAGCAGCTCGTACAGGGCGAACACTGAAGCTTTCTTT
TRBV24-1,14,TRBJ1-4,.,.,CATSAQGTNEKLFF,TGTGCCACCAGTGCGCAGGGGACTAATGAAAAACTGTTTTTT
TRBV30,15,TRBJ1-2,.,.,CAWSVLGSSGYGYTF,TGTGCCTGGAGTGTACTGGGGTCCTCGGGGTATGGCTACACCTTC
TRBV11-2,16,TRBJ1-1,.,TRBD1,CASSLGAGGMNTEAFF,TGTGCCAGCAGCCTTGGGGCAGGGGGAATGAACACTGAAGCTTTCTTT
TRBV30,13,TRBJ1-5,.,TRBD1,CAWSATGGQPQHF,TGTGCCTGGAGTGCAACAGGGGGCCAGCCCCAGCATTTT
TRBV10-3,14,TRBJ2-3,.,.,CAISEGLAPDTQYF,TGTGCCATCAGTGAAGGCTTAGCCCCAGATACGCAGTATTTT
TRBV18,16,TRBJ1-4,.,TRBD1,CASSPLSGTGGEKLFF,TGTGCCAGCTCACCACTATCCGGGACAGGGGGTGAAAAACTGTTTTTT
TRBV28,14,TRBJ2-2,.,TRBD1,CASSLQGANGELFF,TGTGCCAGCAGTTTACAGGGGGCAAACGGGGAGCTGTTTTTT
TRBV12-1,14,TRBJ1-2,.,.,CASSSAGLRYGYTF,TGTGCCAGCAGCTCGGCAGGGTTGCGGTATGGCTACACCTTC
TRBV2,12,TRBJ1-1,.,.,CASRIIQGRAFF,TGTGCCAGCAGGATAATACAGGGTAGAGCTTTCTTT
TRBV6-2/TRBV6-3,14,TRBJ1-6,.,.,CASSAAGDNSPLHF,TGTGCCAGCAGTGCGGCAGGGGATAATTCACCCCTCCACTTT
TRBV2,13,TRBJ2-7,.,.,CASRTDVPYEQYF,TGTGCCAGTAGGACAGACGTCCCCTACGAGCAGTACTTC
TRBV6-6,20,TRBJ2-5,.,.,CASSPPNALLRDTHQETQYF,TGTGCCAGCAGTCCACCCAACGCCCTTCTCCGGGACACCCACCAAGAGACCCAGTACTTC
TRBV3-1/TRBV3-2,15,TRBJ2-7,.,.,CASSQESAGHYEQYF,TGTGCCAGCAGCCAAGAGTCGGCAGGCCACTACGAGCAGTACTTC
TRBV6-6,18,TRBJ2-1,.,.,CASSRRGAGAKGNNEQFF,TGTGCCAGCAGTCGCCGGGGGGCGGGGGCCAAAGGGAACAATGAGCAGTTCTTC
TRBV6-5,15,TRBJ2-2,.,TRBD1,CATEGQGAITGELFF,TGTGCCACCGAGGGACAGGGGGCGATCACCGGGGAGCTGTTTTTT
TRBV4-3,15,TRBJ1-4,.,.,CASSQERQVYEKLFF,TGCGCCAGCAGCCAAGAAAGGCAGGTTTATGAAAAACTGTTTTTT
TRBV6-2/TRBV6-3,15,TRBJ2-7,.,.,CASSYPTEMAVEQYF,TGTGCCAGCAGTTACCCCACAGAGATGGCCGTTGAGCAGTACTTC
TRBV11-2,16,TRBJ1-1,.,.,CASSLRGGEMNTEAFF,TGTGCCAGCAGCTTACGTGGGGGCGAGATGAACACTGAAGCTTTCTTT
TRBV11-3,14,TRBJ1-4,.,.,CASSLDLGGEKLFF,TGTGCCAGCAGCTTAGATTTGGGAGGTGAAAAACTGTTTTTT
TRBV6-2/TRBV6-3,12,TRBJ2-7,.,.,CASSSTRYEQYF,TGTGCCAGCAGTTCTACGCGATACGAGCAGTACTTC
TRBV6-6,15,TRBJ2-1,.,.,CASSYSSSGTSEQFF,TGTGCCAGCAGTTACTCTAGTAGCGGTACTAGCGAGCAGTTCTTC
TRBV5-1,16,TRBJ2-1,.,TRBD2,CASSRTSGGSYNEQFF,TGCGCCAGCAGCCGGACTAGCGGGGGATCGTACAATGAGCAGTTCTTC
TRBV9,19,TRBJ1-4,.,TRBD1,CASSSRRDRGTVTNEKLFF,TGTGCCAGCAGCTCAAGACGGGACAGGGGGACCGTGACTAATGAAAAACTGTTTTTT